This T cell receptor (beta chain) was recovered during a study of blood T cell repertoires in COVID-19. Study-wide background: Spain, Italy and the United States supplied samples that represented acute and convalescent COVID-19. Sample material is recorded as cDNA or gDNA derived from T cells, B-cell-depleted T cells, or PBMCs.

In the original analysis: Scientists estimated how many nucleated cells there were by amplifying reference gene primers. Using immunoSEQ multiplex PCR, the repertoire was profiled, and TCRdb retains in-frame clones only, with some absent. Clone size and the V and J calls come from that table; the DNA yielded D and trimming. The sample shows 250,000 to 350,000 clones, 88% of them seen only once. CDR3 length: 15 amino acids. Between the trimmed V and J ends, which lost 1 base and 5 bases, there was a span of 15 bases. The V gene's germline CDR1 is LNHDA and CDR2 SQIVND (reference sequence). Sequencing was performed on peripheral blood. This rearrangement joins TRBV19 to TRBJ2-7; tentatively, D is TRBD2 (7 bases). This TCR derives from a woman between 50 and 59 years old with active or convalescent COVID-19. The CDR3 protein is CASSIAGGGGDEQYF. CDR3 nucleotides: TGTGCCAGTAGTATAGCTGGCGGGGGCGGAGACGAGCAGTACTTC.